This T cell receptor beta chain is from a study of human thymus T cells. Trimming cost V 4 bases and J 8 bases; bases outside gene matches: 14. Germline values: CDR1 MGHDK, CDR2 SYGVNS. The CDR3 sequence is 17 residues long. Corrective heart surgery yielded the resections from which the thymus tissue came. TCRdb's copy holds only in-frame clones and misses some; the assay was immunoSEQ multiplex PCR. The sample has some 80,000 clones, 90% to 97% seen once. The sample consisted of thymus tissue. The sequence came from a boy under two years old with a congenital heart defect but otherwise immunologically healthy. J is TRBJ2-4 and V is TRBV25-1; 10 bases are a match to TRBD1. The CDR3 here is CASSAPRDRGVWDIQYF. CDR3 DNA: TGTGCCAGCAGTGCCCCCCGGGACAGGGGAGTTTGGGACATTCAGTACTTC.